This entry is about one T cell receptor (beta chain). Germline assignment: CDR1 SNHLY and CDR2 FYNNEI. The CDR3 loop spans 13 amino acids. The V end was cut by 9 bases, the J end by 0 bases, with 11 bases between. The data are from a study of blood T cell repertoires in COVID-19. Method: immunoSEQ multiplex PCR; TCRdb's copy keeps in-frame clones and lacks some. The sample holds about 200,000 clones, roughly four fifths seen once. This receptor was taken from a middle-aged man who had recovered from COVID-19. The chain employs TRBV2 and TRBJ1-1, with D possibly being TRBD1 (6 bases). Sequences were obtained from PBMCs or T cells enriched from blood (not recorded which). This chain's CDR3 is CASTGSMNTEAFF. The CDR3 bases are TGTGCCAGTACAGGGTCCATGAACACTGAAGCTTTCTTT.